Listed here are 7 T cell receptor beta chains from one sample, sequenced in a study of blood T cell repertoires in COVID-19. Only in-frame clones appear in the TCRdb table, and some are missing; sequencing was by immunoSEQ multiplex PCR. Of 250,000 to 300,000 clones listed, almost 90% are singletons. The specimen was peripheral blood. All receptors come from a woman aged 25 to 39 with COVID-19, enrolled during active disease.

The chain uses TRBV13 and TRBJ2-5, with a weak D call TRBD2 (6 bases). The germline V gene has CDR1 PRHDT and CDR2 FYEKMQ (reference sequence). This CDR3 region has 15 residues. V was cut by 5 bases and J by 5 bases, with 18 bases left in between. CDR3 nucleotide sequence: TGTGCCAGCAGCCCCGGGTGGCGGGATCCGGAGACCCAGTACTTC. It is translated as CASSPGWRDPETQYF.

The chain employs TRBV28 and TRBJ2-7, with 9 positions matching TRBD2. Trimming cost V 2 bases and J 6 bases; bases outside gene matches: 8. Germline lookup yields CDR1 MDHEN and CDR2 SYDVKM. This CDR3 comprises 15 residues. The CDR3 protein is CASSLNAGGGGEQYF. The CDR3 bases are TGTGCCAGCAGTTTAAACGCGGGAGGGGGGGGCGAGCAGTACTTC.

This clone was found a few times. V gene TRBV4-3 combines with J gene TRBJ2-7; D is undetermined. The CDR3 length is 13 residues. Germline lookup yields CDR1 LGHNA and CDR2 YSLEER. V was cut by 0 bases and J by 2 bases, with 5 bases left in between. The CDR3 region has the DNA TGCGCCAGCAGCCAAGATGACACCTACGAGCAGTACTTC. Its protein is CASSQDDTYEQYF.

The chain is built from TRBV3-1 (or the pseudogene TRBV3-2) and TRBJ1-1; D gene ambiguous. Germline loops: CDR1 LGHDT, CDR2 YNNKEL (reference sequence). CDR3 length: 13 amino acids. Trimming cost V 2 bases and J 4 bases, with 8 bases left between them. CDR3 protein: CASSQSTGTEAFF. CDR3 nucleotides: TGTGCCAGCAGCCAATCGACGGGCACTGAAGCTTTCTTT.

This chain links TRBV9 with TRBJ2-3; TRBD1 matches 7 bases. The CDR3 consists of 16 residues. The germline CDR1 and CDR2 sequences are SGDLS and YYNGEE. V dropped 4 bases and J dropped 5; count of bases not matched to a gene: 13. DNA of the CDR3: TGTGCCAGCAGCCCCCGCGCAGGGGGTGTTGGAGATACGCAGTATTTT. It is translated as CASSPRAGGVGDTQYF.

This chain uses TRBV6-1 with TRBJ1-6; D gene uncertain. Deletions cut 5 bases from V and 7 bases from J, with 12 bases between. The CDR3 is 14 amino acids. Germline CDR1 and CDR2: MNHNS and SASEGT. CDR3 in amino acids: CASSWQAGNSPLHF. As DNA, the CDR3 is TGTGCCAGCAGTTGGCAGGCGGGGAATTCACCCCTCCACTTT.

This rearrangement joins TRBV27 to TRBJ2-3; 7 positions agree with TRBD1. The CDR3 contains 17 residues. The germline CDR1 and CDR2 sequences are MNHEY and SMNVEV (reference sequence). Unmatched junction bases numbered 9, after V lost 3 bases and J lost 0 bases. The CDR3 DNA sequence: TGTGCCAGCAGTTTCGGACAGGAGGTCCCTAGCACAGATACGCAGTATTTT. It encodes CASSFGQEVPSTDTQYF.